Following are 21 T cell receptor beta chains from one sample sequenced in a study of cytomegalovirus exposure and HLA in healthy donors. This PCR relied on a set of 60 Vbeta primers and 13 Jbeta primers. Using immunoSEQ multiplex PCR, the repertoire was profiled, and TCRdb retains in-frame clones only, with some absent. This sample has over 85,000 clones, with 73% found just once. Sequenced: PBMCs. The receptors stem from a man in his forties in good health and CMV-seronegative.

The chain couples TRBV30 to TRBJ1-2; D call uncertain. This CDR3 is 13 amino acids long. V was shortened by 5 bases and J by 0 bases, with 10 bases between the two germline ends. Germline loops: CDR1 GTSNPN, CDR2 SVGIG (reference sequence). CDR3 bases: TGTGCCTGGGCCTTACAGACTAACTATGGCTACACCTTC. It specifies CAWALQTNYGYTF.

CDR3 sequence reads: CASSVGLAGGLYTGELFF. Here the CDR3 DNA reads TGTGCCAGCAGTGTCGGACTAGCGGGGGGGCTTTACACCGGGGAGCTGTTTTTT. This chain connects TRBV27 to TRBJ2-2, with 15 nucleotides matching TRBD2. The CDR3 totals 18 residues. V dropped 5 bases and J dropped 3; count of bases not matched to a gene: 7. Looked up from germline, CDR1 is MNHEY and CDR2 is SMNVEV (reference sequence).

The rearrangement joins TRBV7-8 to TRBJ1-3; 7 bases are shared with TRBD1. This CDR3 spans 16 amino acids. The V segment lost 6 bases and the J segment 0 bases; nucleotides outside the gene matches: 8. Germline-derived CDR1 and CDR2 are SGHVS and FQNEAQ. The CDR3 nucleotides read TGTGCCAGCAGTCGACAGGGATCCTTCTCTGGAAACACCATATATTTT. Translated: CASSRQGSFSGNTIYF.

The chain is built from TRBV4-1 and TRBJ2-1; 8 bases are shared with TRBD2. CDR3 length equals 19 residues. Germline values: CDR1 MGHRA, CDR2 YSYEKL. V shed 0 bases, J shed 8 bases, and the junction held 18 bases outside the gene matches. The CDR3 sequence: CASSQDPVFAAGAGDEQFF. The CDR3 DNA follows: TGCGCCAGCAGCCAAGATCCGGTATTTGCAGCGGGGGCAGGGGATGAGCAGTTCTTC.

This clone was seen a few times. V gene TRBV11-1 combines with J gene TRBJ1-1, with a weak D call TRBD1 (6 bases). Germline CDR1 reads SGHAT; CDR2 reads FQDESV (reference sequence). This CDR3 region has 12 residues. Trimming shortened V by 5 bases and J by 10 bases, and 14 bases separated the two germline ends. CDR3 DNA: TGTGCCAGCAGCACCTCTTCCAGGGGAGCTTTCTTT. It codes for CASSTSSRGAFF.

A single count supports this clone. The chain couples TRBV7-6 to TRBJ2-5; a weak D match, TRBD2 (5 bases). The CDR3 spans 13 residues. V lost 4 bases, J lost 7 bases, and 13 bases lay in between. The germline gives CDR1 SGHVS, CDR2 FNYEAQ. CDR3 sequence (DNA): TGTGCCAGCAGCTCCAGGACCGGAGGGACCCAGTACTTC. It encodes CASSSRTGGTQYF.

This chain links TRBV18 with TRBJ2-6, with D possibly TRBD2 on 5 matching bases. V was trimmed by 3 bases and J by 0 bases, leaving 12 bases between them. The germline CDR1 and CDR2 sequences are KGHSH and LQKENI. This CDR3 region has 17 residues. The CDR3 protein is CASSPRTGNSGANVLTF. The CDR3 DNA reads as TGTGCCAGCTCACCCAGGACGGGGAACTCTGGGGCCAACGTCCTGACTTTC.

The table lists this clone with a few counts. V usage is TRBV5-1 and J usage is TRBJ2-3; TRBD2 might be the D (5 bases). The CDR3 contains 17 residues. The germline V and J ends were trimmed by 0 bases and 0 bases, with 14 bases remaining between them. Germline lookup yields CDR1 SGHRS and CDR2 YFSETQ. Here the CDR3 reads CASSLVGRAFSTDTQYF. CDR3 DNA: TGCGCCAGCAGCTTGGTTGGGCGGGCATTTAGCACAGATACGCAGTATTTT.

The gene calls are TRBV19 and TRBJ1-1; 7 bases are shared with TRBD1. CDR1 is LNHDA, CDR2 SQIVND, per germline (reference sequence). The CDR3 has 14 amino acids. Germline trimming cut 5 bases from V and 4 bases from J; bases unmatched to any gene: 7. The chain's CDR3 is CASSLWTGGTEAFF. CDR3 in DNA: TGTGCCAGTAGTTTATGGACAGGAGGCACTGAAGCTTTCTTT.

The rearrangement uses TRBV10-3 and TRBJ2-5; D is undetermined. The CDR3 is 17 amino acids. Germline loops: CDR1 ENHRY, CDR2 SYGVKD. V was pared by 3 bases and J by 5 bases, with 22 bases between. CDR3 sequence: CAISDSGPQIQKETQYF. CDR3 sequence (DNA): TGTGCCATCAGTGACTCAGGCCCCCAGATCCAGAAGGAGACCCAGTACTTC.

Here the CDR3 reads CASSYSINNRQFF. The CDR3 DNA is TGTGCCAGCAGTTACTCGATAAATAATAGGCAGTTCTTC. The rearrangement links TRBV6-5 to TRBJ2-1, with D unclear. From germline, CDR1 is MNHEY and CDR2 SVGAGI. Trimming stripped 0 bases from V and 12 bases from J, with 12 bases between. This CDR3 is 13 amino acids long.

This chain connects TRBV6-5 to TRBJ2-3; perhaps TRBD2 as D (6 bases). The CDR3 runs 14 residues. Per the germline V gene, CDR1 is MNHEY and CDR2 is SVGAGI. The germline V and J ends were trimmed by 4 bases and 2 bases, with 10 bases remaining between them. Here the CDR3 DNA reads TGTGCCAGCAGTTTGGCGGGGCCCACAGATACGCAGTATTTT. Protein: CASSLAGPTDTQYF.

This rearrangement joins TRBV25-1 to TRBJ1-1; D uncertain. The CDR3 contains 13 residues. Germline CDR1 MGHDK, CDR2 SYGVNS. Deletions cut 0 bases from V and 0 bases from J, with 2 bases between. DNA for the CDR3: TGTGCCAGCAGTGAATACATGAACACTGAAGCTTTCTTT. Its protein product is CASSEYMNTEAFF.

CDR3 protein: CASSLVEGAFYEQYF. The CDR3 nucleotides read TGCGCCAGCAGCTTGGTGGAGGGGGCCTTCTACGAGCAGTACTTC. The chain is built from TRBV5-1 and TRBJ2-7; possibly TRBD1 for D (7 bases). This CDR3 is built from 15 residues. Germline V gene sequence: CDR1 SGHRS, CDR2 YFSETQ. The ends were cut back, 0 bases at V and 3 bases at J, with 13 bases in the middle.

In this sample, this clone turned up a few times. The chain is built from TRBV6-1 and TRBJ1-2; TRBD1 aligns across 7 bases. The CDR3 has 14 amino acids. The V and J ends lost 3 bases and 5 bases, in that order; junction bases with no gene match: 6. Germline V gene lookup returns CDR1 MNHNS and CDR2 SASEGT. The CDR3 region has the DNA TGTGCCAGCAGTGATTTCCGGGACAGTTATGGCTACACCTTC. This gives the protein CASSDFRDSYGYTF.

This chain links TRBV6-1 with TRBJ2-5; 11 bases are a match to TRBD1. The V gene end was trimmed by 6 bases and the J gene end by 5 bases; junction bases not matched to a gene: 5. The CDR3 runs to 14 residues. Germline V gives CDR1 MNHNS, CDR2 SASEGT. In nucleotides, the CDR3 is TGTGCCAGCAGGGACAGGGGGCTCGGGGAGACCCAGTACTTC. Its protein product is CASRDRGLGETQYF.

V usage is TRBV4-2 and J usage is TRBJ1-1, with D uncertain. This CDR3 contains 16 residues. V was clipped by 0 bases and J by 1 base, with 12 bases between them. CDR1 is LGHNA and CDR2 is YNFKEQ in the germline V gene. As DNA, the CDR3 is TGTGCCAGCAGCCAAGACCATCTGGGGAGGAACACTGAAGCTTTCTTT. This gives the protein CASSQDHLGRNTEAFF.

Details on this clone: The sample has other DNA sequences that encode this CDR3 too. This chain links TRBV11-3 with TRBJ2-5; D ambiguous. V was pared by 1 base and J by 4 bases, with 7 bases between. The CDR3 has 13 amino acids. Germline V lookup: CDR1 SGHNT, CDR2 YENEEA. CDR3 sequence (DNA): TGTGCCAGCAGCTTAGGTGGGCGAGAGACCCAGTACTTC. This gives the protein CASSLGGRETQYF.

The chain has TRBV11-3 and TRBJ2-3, with 8 bases fitting TRBD2. Germline V CDR1 and CDR2: SGHNT, YENEEA. The CDR3 spans 15 residues. The ends lost 6 bases at V and 4 bases at J; junction bases unmatched: 9. In nucleotides, the CDR3 is TGTGCCAGCAGTTTAAGGGGACTAGGCGCAGATACGCAGTATTTT. Amino acid sequence: CASSLRGLGADTQYF.

On this clone: A read error may account for a junction end that differs from germline. This rearrangement joins TRBV11-2 to TRBJ2-7; 7 nucleotides line up with TRBD1. Germline values: CDR1 SGHAT, CDR2 FQNNGV. This CDR3 is built from 11 residues. The CDR3 here is CASSTGQAPIF. CDR3 nucleotides: TGTGCCAGCAGCACCGGACAGGCCCCCATCTTC.

This chain joins TRBV7-2 and TRBJ1-1, with D tentatively TRBD1 (5 bases). Per germline, CDR1 SGHTA and CDR2 FQGNSA. This CDR3 comprises 14 residues. V was clipped by 5 bases and J by 4 bases, with 14 bases between them. As DNA, the CDR3 is TGTGCCAGCAGCCAACAGGCTGTCGGCACTGAAGCTTTCTTT. Protein: CASSQQAVGTEAFF.